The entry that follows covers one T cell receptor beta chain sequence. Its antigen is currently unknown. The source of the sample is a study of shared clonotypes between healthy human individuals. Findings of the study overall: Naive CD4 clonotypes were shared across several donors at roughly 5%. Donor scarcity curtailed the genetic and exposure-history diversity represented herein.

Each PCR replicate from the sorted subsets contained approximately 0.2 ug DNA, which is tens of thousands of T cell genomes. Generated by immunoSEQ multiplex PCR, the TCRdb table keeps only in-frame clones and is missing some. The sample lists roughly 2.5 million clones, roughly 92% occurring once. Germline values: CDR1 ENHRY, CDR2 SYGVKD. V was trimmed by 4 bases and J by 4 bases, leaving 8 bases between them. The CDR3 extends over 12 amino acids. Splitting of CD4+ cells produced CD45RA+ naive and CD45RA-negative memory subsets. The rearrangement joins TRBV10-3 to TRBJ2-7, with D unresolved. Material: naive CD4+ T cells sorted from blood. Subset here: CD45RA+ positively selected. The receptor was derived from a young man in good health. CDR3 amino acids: CAISADGYEQYF. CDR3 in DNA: TGTGCCATCAGTGCGGACGGGTACGAGCAGTACTTC.